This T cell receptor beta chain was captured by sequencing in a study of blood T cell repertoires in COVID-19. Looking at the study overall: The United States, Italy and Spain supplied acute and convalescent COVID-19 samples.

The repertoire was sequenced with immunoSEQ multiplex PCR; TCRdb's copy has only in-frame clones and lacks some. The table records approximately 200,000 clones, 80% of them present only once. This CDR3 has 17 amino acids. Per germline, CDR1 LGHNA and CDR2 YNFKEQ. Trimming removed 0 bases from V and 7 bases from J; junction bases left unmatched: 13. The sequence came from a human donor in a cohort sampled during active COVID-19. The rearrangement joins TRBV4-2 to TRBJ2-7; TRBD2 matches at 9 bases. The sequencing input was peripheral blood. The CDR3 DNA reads TGTGCCAGCAGCCAAGATACGGTAGCGGGAGAGGATGGAGAGCAGTACTTC. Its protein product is CASSQDTVAGEDGEQYF.